The source of this T cell receptor (beta chain) is a study of T cell changes during pregnancy in multiple sclerosis. Data came from immunoSEQ multiplex PCR; TCRdb stores just in-frame clones and leaves some out. The table lists more than 40,000 clones, 85% to 90% of them singletons. The J segment lost 13 bases and the V segment lost 0 bases, leaving 11 bases of the junction unmatched. The CDR3 is made up of 15 amino acids. Germline CDR1 is MGHRA and CDR2 is YSYEKL. The chain recombines TRBV4-1 with TRBJ2-3; TRBD2 aligns across 9 bases. Material: peripheral blood, obtained in the first trimester of pregnancy. The sequence was collected from a female donor in good health, enrolled as a control in a pregnancy study. The CDR3 sequence is CASSQDPFAGGPEYF. CDR3 coding DNA: TGCGCCAGCAGCCAAGATCCTTTCGCGGGAGGGCCTGAGTATTTT.